The clone carrying this T cell receptor beta chain was picked up a small number of times. Its antigen is not identified. During construction of the library, unique molecular identifiers were attached to individual cDNA molecules for quantitative, reproducible TCR counting. A single record per CDR3 protein comes from TCRdb applying MiXCR to the RACE reads. The table includes about 90,000 distinct CDR3 sequences, approximately 10% detected once. This sample is drawn from a study of human T cells and chemical hapten exposure. Findings and caveats of the study: Expanded TCRs were compared with controls, and the expanded TCRs formed significantly more large CDR3 similarity clusters.

Time point meaning: patch test 3, about 24 weeks after DPC sensitization. Treatment indicated: therapeutic diphenylcyclopropenone sensitization with weekly scalp DPC. Extraction yielded total RNA from whole blood (unfractionated). This TCR derives from a woman between 25 and 40 years old with alopecia areata. Some clones in this sample may be carry-over from other donors' samples. This specimen consisted of whole blood, obtained in connection with sensitization to the hapten diphenylcyclopropenone (DPC).

The CDR3 here is CASSPGQTYEQYV. The CDR3 DNA sequence: TGCGCCAGCAGCCCGGGACAGACCTACGAGCAGTACGTC. The chain uses TRBV10-2 and TRBJ2-7, with 7 nucleotides matching TRBD1. Trimming removed 6 bases from V and 2 bases from J; junction bases left unmatched: 4. The CDR3 extends over 13 amino acids. CDR1 and CDR2 (germline): WSHSY, SAAADI.